Each of the 4 T cell receptor beta chains below was sequenced from the same sample in a study of graft-versus-host responses after intestinal transplantation. For these TCRs, the target antigens are not known. Profiled with immunoSEQ multiplex PCR; TCRdb holds only in-frame clones, not every one. Seen here are 55,000 to 80,000 clones, 90% observed once, and the top ten hold approximately 1.5%. The input for sequencing was unstimulated CD8+ T cells sorted from spleen or lymph node cells, taken before transplant. Receptors originate from a human donor who was the organ donor for an intestinal transplant.

This rearrangement joins TRBV30 to TRBJ2-7; possible D gene TRBD1, 5 bases. Germline V gene data show CDR1 as GTSNPN and CDR2 as SVGIG (reference sequence). The CDR3 loop spans 13 amino acids. V shed 1 base and J shed 3 bases, with 10 bases lying between them. The CDR3 coding sequence is TGTGCCTGGAGTGAGAACAGGAACTACGAGCAGTACTTC. Residues: CAWSENRNYEQYF.

Note on this clone: A junction boundary mismatches the germline segment, possibly from a read error. Additional DNA sequences in this sample encode the identical CDR3. The chain couples TRBV9 to TRBJ2-7, with D uncertain. Germline-derived CDR1 and CDR2 are SGDLS and YYNGEE. CDR3 length equals 14 residues. The CDR3 is CASSVAVSSYEQYF. CDR3 sequence (DNA): TGTGCTAGCAGCGTAGCCGTCAGCTCCTACGAGCAGTACTTC.

V gene TRBV5-1 combines with J gene TRBJ2-7, with 12 bases identical to TRBD2. The CDR3 consists of 17 residues. Germline values: CDR1 SGHRS, CDR2 YFSETQ. With V trimmed by 3 bases and J by 3 bases, 10 bases remained unmatched. CDR3 in amino acids: CASSYGLAGPGVYEQYF. DNA for the CDR3: TGCGCCAGCAGCTACGGACTAGCGGGACCGGGGGTCTACGAGCAGTACTTC.

This CDR3 is CASSKARLAGGCEQYF. The CDR3, as DNA: TGTGCCAGCAGCAAGGCCAGGCTAGCGGGAGGGTGCGAGCAGTACTTC. The chain recombines TRBV28 with TRBJ2-7; TRBD2 matches 12 bases. CDR3 length equals 16 residues. The ends lost 6 bases at V and 6 bases at J; junction bases unmatched: 12. Germline CDR1 is MDHEN and CDR2 is SYDVKM.